These T cell receptor beta chains were read from a single sample in a study of beta chain features in type 1 diabetes. Libraries were prepared by immunoSEQ multiplex PCR; TCRdb keeps only in-frame clonotypes and omits some of them. The sample records about 410,000 clones, roughly 14% being singletons. The material sequenced was naive CD4+ T cells from blood. Every receptor here comes from a man aged 25-40 years in good health. Both conserved end residues are part of each CDR3. The D gene is left open where the match is weak. Clone size is stated in some rows and not others, as once, few, many or a class when expanded.

d_gene	j_gene	v_gene	abundance	CDR3nt	CDR3aa
-	TRBJ2-5	TRBV7-2	once	TGTGCCAGCAGCTTAGAAACACGCGGGACCCAGTACTTC	CASSLETRGTQYF
-	TRBJ2-5	TRBV15	-	TGTGCCACCAGCAGAGCTGCCGGGACACGTGAGAGCCAGTACTTC	CATSRAAGTRESQYF
-	TRBJ1-1	TRBV5-1	few	TGCGCCAGCAGCTTCCTGCGGGACTCGAACACTGAAGCTTTCTTT	CASSFLRDSNTEAFF
-	TRBJ1-5	TRBV18	few	TGTGCCAGCTCACCACTCGGTATCGGGCAGGACGCGAATCAGCCCCAGCATTTT	CASSPLGIGQDANQPQHF
-	TRBJ2-5	TRBV4-1	-	TGCGCCAGCAGCGTTCATCGGGGACGGGGAGAGACCCAGTACTTC	CASSVHRGRGETQYF
TRBD1	TRBJ1-6	TRBV7-6	few	TGTGCCAGCAGCTCGGGACAGGGTTTCGGCTCCTATAATTCACCCCTCCACTTT	CASSSGQGFGSYNSPLHF
-	TRBJ1-1	TRBV30	-	TGTGCCTGGAGTCATTTCCTCACTGAAGCTTTCTTT	CAWSHFLTEAFF
-	TRBJ2-7	TRBV2	once	TGTGCCAGCGGGAAGGACAGAGAATACGAGCAGTACTTC	CASGKDREYEQYF
TRBD2	TRBJ2-3	TRBV11-3	few	TGTGCCAGCAAAGGAGCGGGAGGGCCGCGCACAGATACGCAGTATTTT	CASKGAGGPRTDTQYF
TRBD1	TRBJ1-2	TRBV30	few	TGTGCCTGGGGTCGGGACAGCCCTTATGGCTACACCTTC	CAWGRDSPYGYTF
-	TRBJ1-4	TRBV2	few	TGTGCCAGCAGTGAAAGGGGTGAAAAACTGTTTTTT	CASSERGEKLFF
-	TRBJ2-1	TRBV5-6	few	TGTGCCAGCAGCTTGATGGGGTATGAGCAGTTCTTC	CASSLMGYEQFF
-	TRBJ2-5	TRBV29-1	-	TGCAGCGTTGAAGGAAACAGGGCAGAGACCCAGTACTTC	CSVEGNRAETQYF
-	TRBJ1-6	TRBV6-5	-	TGTGCCAGCAGACCAACTAATTCACCCCTCCACTTT	CASRPTNSPLHF
TRBD2	TRBJ2-1	TRBV5-4	-	TGTGCCAGCAGTTCAGCGGGGGACTCCTACAATGAGCAGTTCTTC	CASSSAGDSYNEQFF
TRBD1	TRBJ2-1	TRBV5-1	few	TGCGCCAGCGGCCGGGACAGGGCCCTCAATGAGCAGTTCTTC	CASGRDRALNEQFF
-	TRBJ2-4	TRBV21-1	-	TGTGCCCCCAAGGAGGGGTTCGCCAAAAACATTCAGTACTTC	CAPKEGFAKNIQYF
TRBD1	TRBJ1-4	TRBV25-1	-	TGTGCCAGCAGTGAACGACAGGGAAATAATGAAAAACTGTTTTTT	CASSERQGNNEKLFF
TRBD2	TRBJ2-3	TRBV7-8	-	TGTGCCAGCACGAGGCGGGAGGGAAAGGTCACAGATACGCAGTATTTT	CASTRREGKVTDTQYF
-	TRBJ2-3	TRBV9	-	TGTGCCAGCAGCGTCGGGGGCTGGGATACGCAGTATTTT	CASSVGGWDTQYF
-	TRBJ1-1	TRBV7-2	-	TGTGCCAGCAGCTTTTGGGACCGGCCGAACACTGAAGCTTTCTTT	CASSFWDRPNTEAFF
TRBD1	TRBJ2-3	TRBV4-1	-	TGCGCCAGCAGCCAACCCGGGACAGGGGCCTACACAGATACGCAGTATTTT	CASSQPGTGAYTDTQYF
-	TRBJ1-5	TRBV30	-	TGTGCCTGCGCGGGGTGGAGCGGTCAGCCCCAGCATTTT	CACAGWSGQPQHF
-	TRBJ2-7	TRBV2	-	TGTGCCAGCAAGACGGACGGAGCCTACGAGCAGTACTTC	CASKTDGAYEQYF
-	TRBJ1-4	TRBV18	few	TGTGCCAGCTCACCTTTCCGGCAGGGAAATGAAAAACTGTTTTTT	CASSPFRQGNEKLFF
-	TRBJ2-6	TRBV5-1	few	TGCGCCAGCAGCCTAGGGGGCTCTGGGGCCAACGTCCTGACTTTC	CASSLGGSGANVLTF
-	TRBJ1-2	TRBV27	few	TGTGCCAGCAGTTACAGGGTGGGCTATGGCTACACCTTC	CASSYRVGYGYTF
-	TRBJ2-3	TRBV6-5	-	TGTGCCAGCAGTTACCGTCTTTTCGGGAGCACAGATACGCAGTATTTT	CASSYRLFGSTDTQYF
-	TRBJ2-2	TRBV5-4	-	TGTGCCAGCAGCTTGGAGCCAGGGACCCTGAACACCGGGGAGCTGTTTTTT	CASSLEPGTLNTGELFF
-	TRBJ2-5	TRBV10-3	-	TGTGCCATCAGTGAGTCCCAAGAGACCCAGTACTTC	CAISESQETQYF
TRBD1	TRBJ2-3	TRBV5-6	few	TGTGCCAGCAGCTCCACAGGGGCAGATACGCAGTATTTT	CASSSTGADTQYF
-	TRBJ2-6	TRBV11-2	-	TGTGCCAGCAGCACCTGGACAGCCCGCTCTGGGGCCAACGTCCTGACTTTC	CASSTWTARSGANVLTF
-	TRBJ2-5	TRBV7-2	few	TGTGCCAGCAGCCTACGGAGAGCCGAAGAGACCCAGTACTTC	CASSLRRAEETQYF
TRBD1	TRBJ2-5	TRBV5-1	few	TGCGCCAGCAGCTTGGACAGGGGTGCACAGACCCAGTACTTC	CASSLDRGAQTQYF
TRBD2	TRBJ2-1	TRBV9	few	TGTGCCAGCAGCGGACTAGCGGGACTAAACAATGAGCAGTTCTTC	CASSGLAGLNNEQFF
-	TRBJ2-7	TRBV7-9	few	TGTGCCAGCACCGGGGATCGCGGCCTCTACGAGCAGTACTTC	CASTGDRGLYEQYF
-	TRBJ2-1	TRBV30	-	TGTGCCTGGAGTGTTCCAAATGAGCAGTTCTTC	CAWSVPNEQFF
-	TRBJ1-6	TRBV9	few	TGTGCCAGCAGCCCCGCCGGGACGGATAATTCACCCCTCCACTTT	CASSPAGTDNSPLHF
-	TRBJ2-1	TRBV4-2	-	TGTGCCAGCAGCCCTCTATCAACGGGCAAGGAGCAGTTCTTC	CASSPLSTGKEQFF
-	TRBJ1-1	TRBV19	few	TGTGCCAGTACCACAGCAGGGTACACTGAAGCTTTCTTT	CASTTAGYTEAFF
-	TRBJ2-3	TRBV4-1	-	TGCGCCAGCAGCCAAGGCCTAGCCCGGGATACGCAGTATTTT	CASSQGLARDTQYF
-	TRBJ1-1	TRBV7-2	-	TGTGCCAGCAGCCCACGTGGGAACACTGAAGCTTTCTTT	CASSPRGNTEAFF
-	TRBJ1-2	TRBV18	-	TGTGCCAGCTCACCACGGCAGGAGAACTATGGCTACACCTTC	CASSPRQENYGYTF
-	TRBJ2-1	TRBV6-5	-	TGTGCCAGCAGCCGAGAGAGTGAGCAGTTCTTC	CASSRESEQFF
-	TRBJ2-7	TRBV4-3	-	TGCGCCAGCAGCCAACGGGGAATGGACGAGCAGTACTTC	CASSQRGMDEQYF
-	TRBJ2-7	TRBV15	-	TGTGCCACCAGCAGAGTTGGTAGATACGAGCAGTACTTC	CATSRVGRYEQYF
-	TRBJ2-1	TRBV20-1	few	TGCAGTGCTAGTCAAGGCAATGAGCAGTTCTTC	CSASQGNEQFF
TRBD1	TRBJ2-7	TRBV4-3	-	TGCGCCAGCAGCCCCAAGTTGTCGGGACAGGGCCTTCGCGAGCAGTACTTC	CASSPKLSGQGLREQYF
TRBD2	TRBJ2-4	TRBV30	-	TGTGCCTGGAGGGTAGCGGGAGGTAATGGCATTCAGTACTTC	CAWRVAGGNGIQYF
TRBD1	TRBJ2-1	TRBV18	few	TGTGCCAGCTCAGGGGACAGGGTTACCTACAATGAGCAGTTCTTC	CASSGDRVTYNEQFF
-	TRBJ1-1	TRBV5-1	-	TGCGCCAGCAGGGGCCCCTGGGGCACTGAAGCTTTCTTT	CASRGPWGTEAFF
TRBD1	TRBJ2-5	TRBV30	few	TGTGCCTGGAGTACCGGGACAGCCTTTGGAGAGACCCAGTACTTC	CAWSTGTAFGETQYF
TRBD2	TRBJ2-3	TRBV5-4	few	TGTGCCAGCAGTTCCCCTAGCGGGCTCACAGATACGCAGTATTTT	CASSSPSGLTDTQYF
-	TRBJ2-2	TRBV4-1	-	TGCGCCAGCAGCCAAAGCAACAGGGTCCCCGGGGAGCTGTTTTTT	CASSQSNRVPGELFF